This entry lists 3 T cell receptor beta chains sequenced from one sample in a study of T cell changes during pregnancy in multiple sclerosis (dated by TCRdb to the late 2010s). Libraries were prepared through the immunoSEQ multiplex PCR assay. Held by TCRdb, this immuneACCESS table contains in-frame sequences only and omits some clones. Under half of the omission traces to an unresolved V gene where checked; the cause of the rest is unknown. The sample table shows more than 10,000 clones, and about nine tenths are seen once. The ten largest clonotypes hold approximately 7.7% of the sample. Sequenced material: CD8+ T cells from peripheral blood mononuclear cells, taken in the second trimester of pregnancy. The receptors stem from a female donor in good health, enrolled as a control in a pregnancy study.

The CDR3 is CASSVDGGSYNEQFF. CDR3 DNA sequence: TGTGCCAGCAGCGTAGACGGGGGCTCCTACAATGAGCAGTTCTTC. The V call is TRBV9, the J call TRBJ2-1; a weak D match, TRBD2 (6 bases). V gave up 0 bases and J gave up 0 bases, with 7 bases separating them. There are 15 residues in the CDR3. The germline CDR1 and CDR2 sequences are SGDLS and YYNGEE.

This clone turned up a few times. The gene calls are TRBV10-1 and TRBJ2-3; D uncertain. Germline V CDR1 and CDR2: WNHNN, SYGVQD (reference sequence). The CDR3 contains 16 residues. Deletions cut 0 bases from V and 0 bases from J, with 10 bases between. CDR3 sequence reads: CASSESPNFSTDTQYF. CDR3 sequence (DNA): TGCGCCAGCAGTGAGTCCCCCAACTTTAGCACAGATACGCAGTATTTT.

This chain joins TRBV14 and TRBJ2-7, with a possible D match to TRBD2 (5 bases). The CDR3 length is 13 residues. The V end lost 4 bases, the J end lost 6 bases, and 13 bases lay between the germline ends. Germline CDR1 is SGHDN and CDR2 is FVKESK. The CDR3 sequence: CASSRVSAGEQYF. In nucleotides, the CDR3 is TGTGCCAGCAGCCGTGTCTCCGCGGGCGAGCAGTACTTC.